This T cell receptor (beta chain) was obtained from a study of shared clonotypes between healthy human individuals. Details on this clone: Its antigen is unknown.

Losses at the gene ends were 4 bases for V and 9 bases for J; bases not matched to a gene: 9. CDR3 length equals 14 residues. Germline CDR1 and CDR2: MDHEN and SYDVKM. General study findings and limits: Clonotypes that were shared across a handful of donors made up roughly 5.2% of naive CD4 clonotypes. Even with large depth, rarefaction showed that sorted-subset sequencing was incomplete. Specimens sampled were limited to blood, with tissue repertoires likely differing.

Method: immunoSEQ multiplex PCR; TCRdb's copy keeps in-frame clones and lacks some. The data contain about 700,000 clones, over 65% of them singletons. The V gene is TRBV28, the J gene TRBJ1-2, with 9 nucleotides matching TRBD1. Sequenced: memory CD4+ T cells sorted from blood. Subset noted: CD45RA-negative fraction. The sequence came from a woman in her twenties or thirties in good health. CDR3 loop: CASSYRGPIGRYTF. The CDR3 nucleotides are TGTGCCAGCAGTTACAGGGGGCCTATTGGGCGCTACACCTTC.